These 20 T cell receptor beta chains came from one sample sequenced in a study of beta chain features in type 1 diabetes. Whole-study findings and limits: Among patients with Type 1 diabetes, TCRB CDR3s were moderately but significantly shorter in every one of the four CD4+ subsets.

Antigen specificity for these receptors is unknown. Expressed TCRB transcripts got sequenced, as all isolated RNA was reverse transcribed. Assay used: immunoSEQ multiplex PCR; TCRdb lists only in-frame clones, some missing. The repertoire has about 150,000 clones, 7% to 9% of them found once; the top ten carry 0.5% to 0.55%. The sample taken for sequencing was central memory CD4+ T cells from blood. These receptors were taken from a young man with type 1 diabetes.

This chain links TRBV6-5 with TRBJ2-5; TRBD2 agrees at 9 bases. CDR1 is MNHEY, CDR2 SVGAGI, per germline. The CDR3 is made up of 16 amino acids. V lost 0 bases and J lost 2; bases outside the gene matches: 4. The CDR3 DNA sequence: TGTGCCAGCAGTTACTCAAAGCGGGGGGCGCAAGAGACCCAGTACTTC. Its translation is CASSYSKRGAQETQYF.

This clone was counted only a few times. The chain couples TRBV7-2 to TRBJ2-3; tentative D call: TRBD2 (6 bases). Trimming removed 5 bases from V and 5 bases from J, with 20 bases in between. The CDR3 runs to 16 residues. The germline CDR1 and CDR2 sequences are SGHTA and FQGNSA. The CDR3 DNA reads TGTGCCAGCAGCCCGCGGGAAAGGCGCAACCGAGATACGCAGTATTTT. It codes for CASSPRERRNRDTQYF.

In DNA, the CDR3 is TGTGCCAGCAGCGTAGCCGGGGTCCCTAGTGGCTACACCTTC. Residues: CASSVAGVPSGYTF. This rearrangement joins TRBV9 to TRBJ1-2; no clear D gene. This CDR3 is 14 amino acids long. The V end lost 0 bases, the J end lost 7 bases, and 13 bases lay between the germline ends. The germline gives CDR1 SGDLS, CDR2 YYNGEE.

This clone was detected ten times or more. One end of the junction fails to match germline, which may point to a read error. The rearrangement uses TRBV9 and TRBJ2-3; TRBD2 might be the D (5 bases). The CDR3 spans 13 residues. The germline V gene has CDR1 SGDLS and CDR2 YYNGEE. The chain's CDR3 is CASSPRAQAEVHF. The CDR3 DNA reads TGTGCCAGCAGCCCCCGGGCCCAAGCGGAAGTGCATTTT. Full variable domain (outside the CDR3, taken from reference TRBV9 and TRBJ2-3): DSGVTQTPKHLITATGQRVTLRCSPRSGDLSVYWYQQSLDQGLQFLIQYYNGEERAKGNILERFSAQQFPDLHSELNLSSLELGDSALYFCASSPRAQAEVHFGPGTRLTVL.

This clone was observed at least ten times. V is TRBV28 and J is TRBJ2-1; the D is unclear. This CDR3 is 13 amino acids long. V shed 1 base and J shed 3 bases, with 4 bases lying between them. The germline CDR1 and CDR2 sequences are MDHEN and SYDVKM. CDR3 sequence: CASSLSGYNEQFF. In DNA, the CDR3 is TGTGCCAGCAGTTTATCGGGCTACAATGAGCAGTTCTTC.

The CDR3 bases are TGTGCCAGCAGCCTAGGCGGCAGGGATGGCAACACTGAAGCTTTCTTT. This codes for CASSLGGRDGNTEAFF. This sequence joins TRBV5-4 and TRBJ1-1, with a possible D match to TRBD1 (5 bases). V was pared by 4 bases and J by 2 bases, with 18 bases between. Germline V gene lookup returns CDR1 SGHNT and CDR2 YYREEE (reference sequence). The CDR3 is 16 residues long. Variable domain in full (rest from reference TRBV5-4 and TRBJ1-1): ETGVTQSPTHLIKTRGQQVTLRCSSQSGHNTVSWYQQALGQGPQFIFQYYREEENGRGNFPPRFSGLQFPNYSSELNVNALELDDSALYLCASSLGGRDGNTEAFFGQGTRLTVV.

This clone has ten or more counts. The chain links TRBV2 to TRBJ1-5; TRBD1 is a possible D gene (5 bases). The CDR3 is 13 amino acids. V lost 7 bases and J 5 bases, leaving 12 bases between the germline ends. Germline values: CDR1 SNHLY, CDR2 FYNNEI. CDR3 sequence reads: CASTGERDQPQHF. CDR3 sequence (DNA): TGTGCCAGCACGGGGGAACGGGATCAGCCCCAGCATTTT.

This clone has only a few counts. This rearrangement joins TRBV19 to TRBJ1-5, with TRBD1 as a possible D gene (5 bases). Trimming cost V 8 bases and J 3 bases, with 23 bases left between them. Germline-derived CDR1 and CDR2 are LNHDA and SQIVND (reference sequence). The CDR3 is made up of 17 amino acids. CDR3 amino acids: CASRNPLGGKLNQPQHF. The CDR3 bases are TGTGCCAGTCGAAACCCCCTCGGGGGGAAGCTCAATCAGCCCCAGCATTTT. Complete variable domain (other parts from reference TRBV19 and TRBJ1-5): DGGITQSPKYLFRKEGQNVTLSCEQNLNHDAMYWYRQDPGQGLRLIYYSQIVNDFQKGDIAEGYSVSREKKESFPLTVTSAQKNPTAFYLCASRNPLGGKLNQPQHFGDGTRLSIL.

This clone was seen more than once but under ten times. The CDR3 protein is CSASRVAQYF. CDR3 nucleotides: TGCAGTGCTAGCCGGGTCGCCCAGTACTTC. The chain employs TRBV20-1 and TRBJ2-5; D is unresolved. The V gene's germline CDR1 is DFQATT and CDR2 SNEGSKA (reference sequence). Trimming stripped 3 bases from V and 9 bases from J, with 8 bases between. The CDR3 contains 10 residues.

CDR3 protein: CASSLGVLEWRDTQYF. The CDR3, as DNA: TGTGCCAGCAGCTTGGGTGTACTGGAGTGGAGAGATACGCAGTATTTT. The chain carries TRBV7-9 and TRBJ2-3; no clear D. Germline lookup yields CDR1 SEHNR and CDR2 FQNEAQ (reference sequence). CDR3 length: 16 amino acids. V lost 3 bases, J lost 5 bases, and 18 bases lay in between.

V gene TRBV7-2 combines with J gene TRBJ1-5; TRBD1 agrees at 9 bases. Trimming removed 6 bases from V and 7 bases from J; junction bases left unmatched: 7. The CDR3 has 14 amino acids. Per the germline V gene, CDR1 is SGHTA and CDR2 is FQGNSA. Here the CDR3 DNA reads TGTGCCAGCAGTTTGGACAGGGGAGGCCAGCCCCAGCATTTT. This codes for CASSLDRGGQPQHF.

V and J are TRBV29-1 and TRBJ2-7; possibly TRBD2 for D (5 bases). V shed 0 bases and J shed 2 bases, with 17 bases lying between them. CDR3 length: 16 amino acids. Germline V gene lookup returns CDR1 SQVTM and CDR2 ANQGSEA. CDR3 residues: CSVEDERECTAYEQYF. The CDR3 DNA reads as TGCAGCGTTGAAGACGAGAGGGAATGTACAGCCTACGAGCAGTACTTC.

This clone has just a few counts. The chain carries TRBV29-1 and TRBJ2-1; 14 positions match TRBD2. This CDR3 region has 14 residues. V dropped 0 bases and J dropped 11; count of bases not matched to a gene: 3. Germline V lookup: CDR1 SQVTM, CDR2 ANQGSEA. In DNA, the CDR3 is TGCAGCGTTGAAGAGGGACTAGCGGGAGTACAGCAGTTCTTC. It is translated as CSVEEGLAGVQQFF.

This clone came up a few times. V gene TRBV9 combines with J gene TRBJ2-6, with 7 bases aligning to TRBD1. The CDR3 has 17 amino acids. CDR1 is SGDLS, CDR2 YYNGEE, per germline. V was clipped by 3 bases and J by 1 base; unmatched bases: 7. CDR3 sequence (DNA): TGTGCCAGCAGCGAATCCGGGACAGCGTCTGGGGCCAACGTCCTGACTTTC. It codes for CASSESGTASGANVLTF.

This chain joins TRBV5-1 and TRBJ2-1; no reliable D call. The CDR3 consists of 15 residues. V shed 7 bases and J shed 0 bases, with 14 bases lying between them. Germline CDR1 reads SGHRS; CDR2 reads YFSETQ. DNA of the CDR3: TGCGCCAGCTCGGTATCCCAAAGCTCCTACAATGAGCAGTTCTTC. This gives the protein CASSVSQSSYNEQFF. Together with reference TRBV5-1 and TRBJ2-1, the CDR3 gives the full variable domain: KAGVTQTPRYLIKTRGQQVTLSCSPISGHRSVSWYQQTPGQGLQFLFEYFSETQRNKGNFPGRFSGRQFSNSRSEMNVSTLELGDSALYLCASSVSQSSYNEQFFGPGTRLTVL.

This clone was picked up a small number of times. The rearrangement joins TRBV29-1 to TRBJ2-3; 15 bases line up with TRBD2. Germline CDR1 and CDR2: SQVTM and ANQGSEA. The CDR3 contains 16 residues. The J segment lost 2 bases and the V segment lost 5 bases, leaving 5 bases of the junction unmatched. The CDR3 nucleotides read TGCAGCGTTTACGGACTAGCGGGGGGGAACACAGATACGCAGTATTTT. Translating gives CSVYGLAGGNTDTQYF.

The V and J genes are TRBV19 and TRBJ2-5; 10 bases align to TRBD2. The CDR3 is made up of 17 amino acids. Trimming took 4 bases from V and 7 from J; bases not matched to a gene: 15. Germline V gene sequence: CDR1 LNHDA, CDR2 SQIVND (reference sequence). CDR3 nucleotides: TGTGCCAGTAGTACGTCTAGCGGGGGCTATGGTGGTGGGACCCAGTACTTC. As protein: CASSTSSGGYGGGTQYF. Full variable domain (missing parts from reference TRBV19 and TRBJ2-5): DGGITQSPKYLFRKEGQNVTLSCEQNLNHDAMYWYRQDPGQGLRLIYYSQIVNDFQKGDIAEGYSVSREKKESFPLTVTSAQKNPTAFYLCASSTSSGGYGGGTQYFGPGTRLLVL.

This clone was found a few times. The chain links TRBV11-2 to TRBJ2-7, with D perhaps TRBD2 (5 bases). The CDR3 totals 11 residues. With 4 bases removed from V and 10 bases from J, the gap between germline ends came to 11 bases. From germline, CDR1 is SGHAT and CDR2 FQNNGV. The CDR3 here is CASSSGVPQYF. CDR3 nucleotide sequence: TGTGCCAGCAGCTCCGGGGTCCCCCAGTACTTC. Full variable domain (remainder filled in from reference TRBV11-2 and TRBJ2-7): EAGVAQSPRYKIIEKRQSVAFWCNPISGHATLYWYQQILGQGPKLLIQFQNNGVVDDSQLPKDRFSAERLKGVDSTLKIQPAKLEDSAVYLCASSSGVPQYFGPGTRLTVT.

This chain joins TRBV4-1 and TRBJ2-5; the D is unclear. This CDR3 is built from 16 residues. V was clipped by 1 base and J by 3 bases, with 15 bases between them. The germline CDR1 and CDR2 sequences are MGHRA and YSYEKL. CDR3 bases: TGCGCCAGCAGCCAAGTACTGGCAGGCATTAAAGAGACCCAGTACTTC. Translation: CASSQVLAGIKETQYF.

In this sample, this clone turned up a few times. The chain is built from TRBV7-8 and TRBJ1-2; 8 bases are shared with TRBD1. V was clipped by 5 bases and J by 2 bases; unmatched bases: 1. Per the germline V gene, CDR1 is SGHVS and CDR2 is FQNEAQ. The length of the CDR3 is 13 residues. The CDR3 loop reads CASSRDRNYGYTF. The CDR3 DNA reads TGTGCCAGCAGCCGGGACAGGAACTATGGCTACACCTTC.